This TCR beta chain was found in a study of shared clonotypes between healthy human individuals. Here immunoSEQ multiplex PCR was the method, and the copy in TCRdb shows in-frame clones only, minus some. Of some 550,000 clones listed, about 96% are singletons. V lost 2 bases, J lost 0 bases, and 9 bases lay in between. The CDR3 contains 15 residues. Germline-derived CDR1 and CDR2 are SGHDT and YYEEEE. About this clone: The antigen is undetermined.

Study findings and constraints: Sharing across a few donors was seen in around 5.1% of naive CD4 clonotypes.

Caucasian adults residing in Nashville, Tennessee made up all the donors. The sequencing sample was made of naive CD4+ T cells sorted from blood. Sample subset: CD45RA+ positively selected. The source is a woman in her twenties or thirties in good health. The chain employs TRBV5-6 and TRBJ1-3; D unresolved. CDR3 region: CASSLSQRSGNTIYF. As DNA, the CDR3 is TGTGCCAGCAGCTTAAGTCAGCGCTCTGGAAACACCATATATTTT.